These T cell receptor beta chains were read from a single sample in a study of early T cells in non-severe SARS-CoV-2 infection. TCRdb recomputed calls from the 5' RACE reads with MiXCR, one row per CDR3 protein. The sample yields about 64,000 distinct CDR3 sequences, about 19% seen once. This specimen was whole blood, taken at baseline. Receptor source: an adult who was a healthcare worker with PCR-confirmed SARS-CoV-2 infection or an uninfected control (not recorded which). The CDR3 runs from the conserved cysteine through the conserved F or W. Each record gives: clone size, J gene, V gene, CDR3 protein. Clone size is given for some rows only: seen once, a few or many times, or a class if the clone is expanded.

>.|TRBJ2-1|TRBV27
CASSFSGGPSNEQFF
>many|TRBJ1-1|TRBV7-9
CASSPDIDEAFF
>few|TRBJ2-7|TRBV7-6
CASSFGSRGSNEQYF
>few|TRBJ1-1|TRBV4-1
CASSQGVMNTEAFF
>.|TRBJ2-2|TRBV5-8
CVSSSGTGFTGELFF
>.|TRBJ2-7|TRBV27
CASSSTPPVREQYF
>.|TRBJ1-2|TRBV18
CASSPQPQGANDYGYTF
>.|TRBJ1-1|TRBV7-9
CASSLILGLFDTEAFF
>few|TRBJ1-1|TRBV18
CASSLDSVNTEAFF
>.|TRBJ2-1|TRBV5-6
CASSSRLAGVYNEQFF
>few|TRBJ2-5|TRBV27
CASRSRRDRRETQYF
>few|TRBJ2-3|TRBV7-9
CASTLSTSVTGDTQYF
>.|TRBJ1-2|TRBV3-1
CASSRPYGRDYGYTF
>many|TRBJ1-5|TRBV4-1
CASSQGNRGNQPQHF
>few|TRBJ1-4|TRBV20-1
CSARGQGSEKLFF
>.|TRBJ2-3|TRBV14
CASSQDPGKRGPTDTQYF
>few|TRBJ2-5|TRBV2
CASSEASRFETQYF
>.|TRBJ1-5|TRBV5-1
CASSLDSPNQPQHF
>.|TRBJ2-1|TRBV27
CASSPGVSSYNEQFF
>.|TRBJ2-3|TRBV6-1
CASSEQPTDTQYF
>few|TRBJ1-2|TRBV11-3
CASSLDRGNGYTF
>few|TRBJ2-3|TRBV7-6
CASSLGTTDTQYF
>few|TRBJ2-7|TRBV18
CASSPYVGDSSYEQYF
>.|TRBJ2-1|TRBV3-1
CASSQVVNEQFF
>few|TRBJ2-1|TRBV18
CASSRGLAGANEQFF
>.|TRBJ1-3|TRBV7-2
CASSLVTGNTIYF
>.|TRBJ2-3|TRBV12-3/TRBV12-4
CASSLAGTQLDTQYF
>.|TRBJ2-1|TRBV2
CASREPNEQFF
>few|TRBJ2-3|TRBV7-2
CARGSSGNTDTQYF
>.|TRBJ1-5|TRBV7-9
CASSTQGWNQPQHF
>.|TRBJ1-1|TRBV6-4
CASSEIPNTEAFF
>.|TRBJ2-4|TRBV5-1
CASSLAQGQDIQYF
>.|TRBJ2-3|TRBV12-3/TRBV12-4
CASSPLVGPGDTQYF
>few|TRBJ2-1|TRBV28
CASKFSGGTQQFF
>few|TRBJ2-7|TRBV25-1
CASSGLIDEQYF
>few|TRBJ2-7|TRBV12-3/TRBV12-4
CASRPGTDPYEQYF
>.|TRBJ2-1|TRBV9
CASRGDGEQFF